This T cell receptor (beta chain) comes out of a study of blood T cells in healthy people across ages. Study results and limitations: PBMCs were not sorted, which prevented a conclusive comparison of naive versus antigen-experienced cells. Long-lived donors carried more naive CD4+ cells and greater diversity than aged donors. The fall in TCR beta diversity per million T cells was roughly linear with age.

V was cut by 4 bases and J by 0 bases, with 24 bases left in between. This CDR3 has 20 amino acids. The germline V gene has CDR1 MGHDK and CDR2 SYGVNS. A second PCR, run for about 6 to 12 cycles, used a sample-barcoded 5' primer plus a J-beta primer mix. TCRdb independently ran MiXCR on the 5' RACE reads; one entry per CDR3 protein. The table lists more than 800,000 distinct CDR3 sequences, more than 40% of them singletons, with 15% to 20% in the top ten. Points on this clonotype: Its antigen is unknown.

The sequenced sample was blood. The chain employs TRBV25-1 and TRBJ2-2, with D hard to call. The sequence derives from a woman aged 60-75 years in good health. The CDR3 reads CASSGPPYMRTHANTGELFF. CDR3 nucleotides: TGTGCCAGCAGTGGCCCCCCTTATATGCGGACCCATGCGAACACCGGGGAGCTGTTTTTT.